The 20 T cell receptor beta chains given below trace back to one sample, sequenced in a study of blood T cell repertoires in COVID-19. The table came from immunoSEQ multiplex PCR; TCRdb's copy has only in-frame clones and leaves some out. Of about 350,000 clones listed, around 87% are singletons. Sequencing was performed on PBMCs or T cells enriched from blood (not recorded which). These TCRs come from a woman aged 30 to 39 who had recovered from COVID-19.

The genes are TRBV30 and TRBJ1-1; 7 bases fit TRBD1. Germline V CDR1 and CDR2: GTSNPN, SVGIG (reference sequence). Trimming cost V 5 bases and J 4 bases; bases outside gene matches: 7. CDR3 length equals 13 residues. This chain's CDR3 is CAWDSGTATEAFF. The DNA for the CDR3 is TGTGCCTGGGATTCCGGGACAGCCACTGAAGCTTTCTTT.

Written as DNA, the CDR3 is TGTGCCAGCAGCCAGGGGGCCCTCTATGGCTACACCTTC. Protein sequence: CASSQGALYGYTF. The chain combines TRBV7-2 with TRBJ1-2, with 8 bases identical to TRBD1. This CDR3 spans 13 amino acids. The ends lost 5 bases at V and 4 bases at J; junction bases unmatched: 3. Germline values: CDR1 SGHTA, CDR2 FQGNSA.

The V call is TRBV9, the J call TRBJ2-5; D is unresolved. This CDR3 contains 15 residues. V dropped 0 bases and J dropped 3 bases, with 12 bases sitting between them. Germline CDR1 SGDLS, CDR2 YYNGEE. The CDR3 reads CASSVAGLAEETQYF. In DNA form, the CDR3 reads TGTGCCAGCAGCGTAGCTGGCTTGGCGGAAGAGACCCAGTACTTC.

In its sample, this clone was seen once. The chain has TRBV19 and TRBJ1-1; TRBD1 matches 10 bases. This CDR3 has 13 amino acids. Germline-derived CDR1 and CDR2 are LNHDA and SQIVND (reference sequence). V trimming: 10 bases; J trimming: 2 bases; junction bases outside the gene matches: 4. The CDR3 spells CATLTGGNTEAFF. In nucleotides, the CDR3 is TGTGCCACCTTGACAGGGGGCAACACTGAAGCTTTCTTT. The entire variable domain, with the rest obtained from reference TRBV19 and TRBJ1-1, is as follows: DGGITQSPKYLFRKEGQNVTLSCEQNLNHDAMYWYRQDPGQGLRLIYYSQIVNDFQKGDIAEGYSVSREKKESFPLTVTSAQKNPTAFYLCATLTGGNTEAFFGQGTRLTVV.

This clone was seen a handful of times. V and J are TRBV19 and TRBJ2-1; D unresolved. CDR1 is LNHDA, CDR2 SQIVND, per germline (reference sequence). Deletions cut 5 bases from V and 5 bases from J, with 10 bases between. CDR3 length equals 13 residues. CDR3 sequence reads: CASSFTVDNEQFF. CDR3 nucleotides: TGTGCCAGTAGTTTTACTGTGGACAATGAGCAGTTCTTC.

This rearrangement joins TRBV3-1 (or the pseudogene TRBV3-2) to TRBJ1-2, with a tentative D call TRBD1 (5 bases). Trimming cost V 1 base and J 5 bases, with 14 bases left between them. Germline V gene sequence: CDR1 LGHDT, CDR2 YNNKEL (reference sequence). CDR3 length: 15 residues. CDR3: CASSQGGQLHYGYTF. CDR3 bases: TGTGCCAGCAGCCAAGGGGGCCAGCTTCATTATGGCTACACCTTC.

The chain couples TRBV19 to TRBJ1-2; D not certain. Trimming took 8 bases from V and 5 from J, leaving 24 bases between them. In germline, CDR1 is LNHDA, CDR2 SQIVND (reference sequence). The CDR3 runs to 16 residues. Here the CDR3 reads CASSAGGPGSRYGYTF. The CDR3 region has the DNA TGTGCCAGTTCTGCGGGCGGACCGGGGAGCAGGTATGGCTACACCTTC.

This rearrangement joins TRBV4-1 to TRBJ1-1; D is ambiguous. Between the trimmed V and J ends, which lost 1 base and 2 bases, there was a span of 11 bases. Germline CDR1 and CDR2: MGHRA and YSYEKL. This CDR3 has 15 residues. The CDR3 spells CASSQVERANTEAFF. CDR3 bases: TGCGCCAGCAGCCAAGTTGAGAGAGCCAACACTGAAGCTTTCTTT.

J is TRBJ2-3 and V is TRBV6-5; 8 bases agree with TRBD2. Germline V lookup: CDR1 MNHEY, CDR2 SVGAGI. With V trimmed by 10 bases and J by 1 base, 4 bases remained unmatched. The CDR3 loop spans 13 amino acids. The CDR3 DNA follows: TGTGCCAACAGCGGGGGAGGCACAGATACGCAGTATTTT. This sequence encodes CANSGGGTDTQYF.

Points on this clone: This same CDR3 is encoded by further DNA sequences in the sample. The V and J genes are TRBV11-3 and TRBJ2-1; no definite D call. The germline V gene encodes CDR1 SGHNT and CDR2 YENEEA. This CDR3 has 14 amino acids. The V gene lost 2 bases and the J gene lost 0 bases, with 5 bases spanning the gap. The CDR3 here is CASSLSSSYNEQFF. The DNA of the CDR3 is TGTGCCAGCAGCTTATCGTCCTCCTACAATGAGCAGTTCTTC. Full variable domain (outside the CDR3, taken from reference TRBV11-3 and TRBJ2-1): EAGVVQSPRYKIIEKKQPVAFWCNPISGHNTLYWYLQNLGQGPELLIRYENEEAVDDSQLPKDRFSAERLKGVDSTLKIQPAELGDSAVYLCASSLSSSYNEQFFGPGTRLTVL.

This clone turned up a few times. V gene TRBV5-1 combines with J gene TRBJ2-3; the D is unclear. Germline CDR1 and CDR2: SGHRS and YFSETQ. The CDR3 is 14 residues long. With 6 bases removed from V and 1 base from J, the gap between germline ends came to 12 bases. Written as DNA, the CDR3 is TGCGCCAGCACCCCCTTTCCTGGCACAGATACGCAGTATTTT. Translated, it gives CASTPFPGTDTQYF.

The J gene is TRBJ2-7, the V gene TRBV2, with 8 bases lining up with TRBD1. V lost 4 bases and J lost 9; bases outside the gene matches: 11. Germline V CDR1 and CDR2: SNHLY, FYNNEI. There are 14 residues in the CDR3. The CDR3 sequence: CASSGISGGAVQYF. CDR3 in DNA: TGTGCCAGCAGTGGCATTTCAGGGGGCGCGGTGCAGTACTTC.

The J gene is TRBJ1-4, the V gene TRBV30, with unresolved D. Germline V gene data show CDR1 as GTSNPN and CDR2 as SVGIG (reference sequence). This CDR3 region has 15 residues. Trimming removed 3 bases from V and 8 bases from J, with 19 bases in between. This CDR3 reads CAWSYPASGGEKLFF. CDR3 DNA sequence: TGTGCCTGGAGCTACCCGGCATCGGGAGGGGAAAAACTGTTTTTT.

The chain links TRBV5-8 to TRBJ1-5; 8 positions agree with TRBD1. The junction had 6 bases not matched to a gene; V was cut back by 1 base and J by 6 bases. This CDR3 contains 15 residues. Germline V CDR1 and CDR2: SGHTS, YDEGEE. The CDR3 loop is CASSLLGQGRQPQHF. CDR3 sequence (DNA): TGTGCCAGCAGCTTGCTAGGACAGGGACGTCAGCCCCAGCATTTT.

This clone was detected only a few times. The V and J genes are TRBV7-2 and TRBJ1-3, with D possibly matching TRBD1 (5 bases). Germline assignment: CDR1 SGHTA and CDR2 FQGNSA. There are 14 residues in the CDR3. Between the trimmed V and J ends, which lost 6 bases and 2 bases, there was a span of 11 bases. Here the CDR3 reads CASRIDRAGNTIYF. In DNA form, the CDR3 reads TGTGCCAGCAGGATCGACAGAGCTGGAAACACCATATATTTT.

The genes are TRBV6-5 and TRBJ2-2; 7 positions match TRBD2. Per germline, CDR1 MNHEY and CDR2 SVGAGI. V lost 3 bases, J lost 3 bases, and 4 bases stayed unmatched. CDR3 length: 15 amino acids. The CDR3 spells CASSYGRDYTGELFF. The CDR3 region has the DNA TGTGCCAGCAGTTATGGGAGGGATTACACCGGGGAGCTGTTTTTT.

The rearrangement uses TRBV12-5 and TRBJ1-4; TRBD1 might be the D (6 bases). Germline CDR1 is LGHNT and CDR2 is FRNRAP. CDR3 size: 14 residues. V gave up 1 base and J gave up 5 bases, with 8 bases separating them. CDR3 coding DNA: TGTGCTAGTGGTTTGGGGCAGGGGAATGAAAAACTGTTTTTT. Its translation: CASGLGQGNEKLFF.

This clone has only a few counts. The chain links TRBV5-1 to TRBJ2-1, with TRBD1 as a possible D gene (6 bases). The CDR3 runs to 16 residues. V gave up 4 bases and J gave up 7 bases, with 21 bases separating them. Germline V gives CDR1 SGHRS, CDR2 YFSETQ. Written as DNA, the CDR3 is TGCGCCAGCAGCCCCCGGACAGAAGCCTGGGGTAATGAGCAGTTCTTC. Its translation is CASSPRTEAWGNEQFF.

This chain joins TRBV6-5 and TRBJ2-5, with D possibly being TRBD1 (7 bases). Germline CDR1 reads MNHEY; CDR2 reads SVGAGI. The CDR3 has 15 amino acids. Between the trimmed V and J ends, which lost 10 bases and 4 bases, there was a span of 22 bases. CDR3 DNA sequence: TGTGCCACCACACCCGGGACAGTCGGGGGAGAGACCCAGTACTTC. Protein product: CATTPGTVGGETQYF.

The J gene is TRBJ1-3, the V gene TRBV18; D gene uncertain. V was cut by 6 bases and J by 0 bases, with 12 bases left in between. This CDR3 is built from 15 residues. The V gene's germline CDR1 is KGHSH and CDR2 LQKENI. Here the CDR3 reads CASSPQVISGNTIYF. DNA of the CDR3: TGTGCCAGCTCTCCTCAGGTAATCTCTGGAAACACCATATATTTT.